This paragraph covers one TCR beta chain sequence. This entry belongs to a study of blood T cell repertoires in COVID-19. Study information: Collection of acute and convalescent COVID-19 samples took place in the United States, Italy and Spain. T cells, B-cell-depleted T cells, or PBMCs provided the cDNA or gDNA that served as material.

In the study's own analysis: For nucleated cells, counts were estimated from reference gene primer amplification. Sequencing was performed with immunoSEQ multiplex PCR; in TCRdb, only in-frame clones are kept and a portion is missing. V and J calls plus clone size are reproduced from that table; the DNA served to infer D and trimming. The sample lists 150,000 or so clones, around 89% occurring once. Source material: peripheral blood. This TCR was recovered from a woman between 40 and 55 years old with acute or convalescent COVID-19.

The CDR3 reads CASTPGNTEAFF. The CDR3 nucleotides read TGTGCCAGCACCCCCGGGAACACTGAAGCTTTCTTT. The chain has TRBV12-3 or TRBV12-4 and TRBJ1-1; D ambiguous. Trimming took 7 bases from V and 1 from J, leaving 7 bases between them. The CDR3 contains 12 residues.